These T cell receptor beta chains were read from a single sample in a study of T-cell reconstitution after alpha-beta-depleted transplantation in children. A single record per CDR3 protein comes from TCRdb applying MiXCR to the PCR reads. The sample holds about 900,000 distinct CDR3 sequences, about 29% seen once. The specimen was PBMCs, mostly from graft donor cells, collected 360 days after TCRalphabeta/CD19-depleted stem cell transplant. The receptors here all came from a boy under three years old who had a stem cell transplant for SCID, so the T cells may come from the graft donor. CDR3s include the opening cysteine and the closing phenylalanine or tryptophan.

V gene	J gene	CDR3 protein
TRBV5-1	TRBJ2-1	CASSLVPQAGNNEQFF
TRBV20-1	TRBJ2-1	CSAGGGGDTYNEQFF
TRBV7-6	TRBJ2-1	CASSLKIGGGSYNEQFF
TRBV9	TRBJ2-5	CASSVGLERPQETQYF
TRBV3-1	TRBJ2-7	CASSQLRDAPLGQYF
TRBV11-1	TRBJ1-2	CASSATGLPYGYTF
TRBV27	TRBJ2-2	CASSMGQLEAGELFF
TRBV20-1	TRBJ1-1	CSARASPNTEAFF
TRBV6-5	TRBJ1-2	CASSYSIARGIYGYTF
TRBV12-3/TRBV12-4	TRBJ2-2	CASSSGALWPGELFF
TRBV7-3	TRBJ2-3	CASSLWVAGGITDTQYF
TRBV28	TRBJ1-5	CASSFAPAQPQHF
TRBV6-1	TRBJ1-1	CASSTSPGSLNTEAFF
TRBV20-1	TRBJ2-7	CSATEAGYEQYF
TRBV30	TRBJ2-1	CARAWVGEQFF
TRBV4-3	TRBJ2-7	CASSLYNYRGGTYEQYF
TRBV15	TRBJ2-3	CATSRDRGKTYTDTQYF
TRBV11-2	TRBJ2-1	CASSLRVGGPYNEQFF
TRBV4-1	TRBJ1-5	CASSQDLSLRNQPQHF
TRBV10-3	TRBJ2-7	CAISDPPGGGLGYEQYF
TRBV12-3/TRBV12-4	TRBJ1-2	CASRAPSGLKNYGYTF
TRBV12-3/TRBV12-4	TRBJ2-5	CASSPRLAGEETQYF
TRBV7-7	TRBJ2-1	CASSLGLAGIQFF
TRBV7-2	TRBJ1-1	CASSPTNRGSPLTEAFF
TRBV4-2	TRBJ2-4	CASSQDLGGWKNIQYF
TRBV10-3	TRBJ1-2	CAINQARAPGSRDGYTF
TRBV4-1	TRBJ1-1	CASSQEEGFSNTEAFF
TRBV7-3	TRBJ2-1	CASSTRTAHEQFF
TRBV6-2/TRBV6-3	TRBJ2-7	CASRTRGKAYEQYF
TRBV12-3/TRBV12-4	TRBJ2-2	CASRSQGGAGTGELFF
TRBV7-8	TRBJ1-3	CASSLGPTLSGNTIYF
TRBV4-2	TRBJ2-1	CASSPSPSDRRHEQFF
TRBV20-1	TRBJ2-3	CSAARVVAGSLHTDTQYF
TRBV5-6	TRBJ2-5	CASSLVPVGKGTQYF
TRBV5-6	TRBJ1-5	CASSLGMFSNQPQHF
TRBV9	TRBJ2-3	CASSVVPTGWADTQYF
TRBV12-3/TRBV12-4	TRBJ1-2	CASGPAPRGYTF
TRBV12-3/TRBV12-4	TRBJ1-2	CASSPGRARVYGYTF
TRBV5-1	TRBJ2-1	CASSIPFGTSGAYNEQFF
TRBV29-1	TRBJ1-1	CSVGTLSRNTEAFF
TRBV28	TRBJ1-1	CASSLVPTEAFF
TRBV11-2	TRBJ1-1	CASSTFGAFF
TRBV29-1	TRBJ2-1	CSVPAGYNEQFF
TRBV12-3/TRBV12-4	TRBJ2-1	CASRPRLEVLPHNEQFF
TRBV12-3/TRBV12-4	TRBJ2-2	CASSSQNRVGNTGELFF
TRBV11-2	TRBJ1-3	CASSPLGGATFSGNTIYF
TRBV9	TRBJ2-3	CASSALDSAADTQYF
TRBV5-1	TRBJ2-1	CASSLAAVNEQFF
TRBV29-1	TRBJ2-5	CSFRRTGASGETQYF
TRBV19	TRBJ1-1	CASSIAPQGSGTEAFF
TRBV5-6	TRBJ2-1	CASSPGLALVEQFF
TRBV7-9	TRBJ2-7	CASSFQTGAYEQYF
TRBV10-3	TRBJ2-1	CAISDKGSYNEQFF
TRBV29-1	TRBJ2-1	CSVKNPGLAGGPYNEQFF
TRBV2	TRBJ2-3	CASRHRDPGGDTQYF